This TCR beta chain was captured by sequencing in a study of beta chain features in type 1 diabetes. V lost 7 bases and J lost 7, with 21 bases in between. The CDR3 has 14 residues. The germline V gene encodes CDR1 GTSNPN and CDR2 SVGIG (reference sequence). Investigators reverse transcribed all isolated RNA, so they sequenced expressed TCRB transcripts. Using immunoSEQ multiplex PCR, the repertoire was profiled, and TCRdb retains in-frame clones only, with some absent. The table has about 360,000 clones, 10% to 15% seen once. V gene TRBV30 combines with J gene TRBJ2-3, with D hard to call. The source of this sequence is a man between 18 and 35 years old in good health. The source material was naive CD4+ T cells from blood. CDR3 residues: CAYNQPGTANTQYF. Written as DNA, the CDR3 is TGTGCCTACAACCAACCTGGCACAGCCAATACGCAGTATTTT.